The source of this T cell receptor (beta chain) is a study of tumor-infiltrating lymphocytes in localized non-small cell lung cancer. The overall study: Each patient gave resected tumor and non-adjacent uninvolved lung tissue. Broader study findings: Higher tumor T cell infiltration than in uninvolved lung was supported by TCRbeta sequencing.

Method: immunoSEQ multiplex PCR; TCRdb's copy keeps in-frame clones and lacks some. The data contain about 14,000 clones, 82% of them singletons. The table lists this clone with a count of one. Its antigen is unknown. V trimming: 10 bases; J trimming: 6 bases; junction bases outside the gene matches: 9. The CDR3 extends over 13 amino acids. Germline V CDR1 and CDR2: MNHNS, SASEGT. This TCR derives from a human donor with non-small cell lung cancer. The sequenced sample consisted of lung tumor tissue. The chain has TRBV6-1 and TRBJ1-2; 9 nucleotides align to TRBD1. The CDR3 loop reads CAINPGTGNGYTF. The CDR3 DNA sequence: TGTGCCATAAACCCTGGGACAGGGAATGGCTACACCTTC.